These 10 T cell receptor beta chains share one sample of origin, sequenced in a study of immune cell composition in non-small cell lung cancer. Data came from immunoSEQ multiplex PCR; TCRdb stores just in-frame clones and leaves some out. The sample shows some 5,800 clones, about 90% of them seen only once. Normal lung was taken at the farthest possible site, at least 3 cm from tumour. The sequenced sample consisted of non-adjacent lung tissue. The origin of the receptors is a human donor with non-small cell lung cancer.

V gene TRBV6-6 combines with J gene TRBJ2-2, with D possibly matching TRBD1 (5 bases). The length of the CDR3 is 14 residues. CDR1 is MNHNY and CDR2 is SVGAGI in the germline V gene (reference sequence). V was cut by 6 bases and J by 5 bases, with 13 bases left in between. The chain's CDR3 is CASRSAGLTGELFF. The CDR3 coding sequence is TGTGCCAGCAGATCGGCAGGGTTAACCGGGGAGCTGTTTTTT.

This rearrangement joins TRBV5-3 to TRBJ2-5, with 10 bases lining up with TRBD1. TRBV5-3 is an ORF, with its function uncertain. The CDR3 contains 18 residues. The trim removed 4 bases at V and 2 bases at J, leaving 14 bases unmatched. CDR3 region: CARSPPETRGQGQETQYF. The CDR3 coding sequence is TGTGCCAGAAGCCCGCCTGAAACCAGGGGACAGGGGCAAGAGACCCAGTACTTC.

This clone was seen a single time. The chain joins TRBV20-1 to TRBJ2-3; D remains unclear. Germline CDR1 and CDR2: DFQATT and SNEGSKA (reference sequence). The germline V and J ends were trimmed by 3 bases and 3 bases, with 4 bases remaining between them. The CDR3 extends over 11 amino acids. The DNA of the CDR3 is TGCAGTGCTAGCGGGACAGATACGCAGTATTTT. This translates into CSASGTDTQYF.

J is TRBJ1-1 and V is TRBV29-1; 7 nucleotides line up with TRBD1. Per germline, CDR1 SQVTM and CDR2 ANQGSEA. Trimming took 7 bases from V and 0 from J; bases not matched to a gene: 5. The CDR3 covers 13 residues. The CDR3 region has the DNA TGCAGCGCTTGGACAGGCATGAACACTGAAGCTTTCTTT. Translated: CSAWTGMNTEAFF.

This chain connects TRBV28 to TRBJ1-5; D unclear. The V gene lost 8 bases and the J gene lost 3 bases, with 14 bases spanning the gap. This CDR3 has 14 residues. In germline, CDR1 is MDHEN, CDR2 SYDVKM. The CDR3 nucleotides are TGTGCCAGCGCTCTGACGAGGGACAATCAGCCCCAGCATTTT. Translation: CASALTRDNQPQHF. The whole variable domain, filled in from reference TRBV28 and TRBJ1-5, reads DVKVTQSSRYLVKRTGEKVFLECVQDMDHENMFWYRQDPGLGLRLIYFSYDVKMKEKGDIPEGYSVSREKKERFSLILESASTNQTSMYLCASALTRDNQPQHFGDGTRLSIL.

This chain links TRBV6-6 with TRBJ2-1; TRBD1 aligns across 7 bases. The germline V gene encodes CDR1 MNHNY and CDR2 SVGAGI (reference sequence). CDR3 length equals 13 residues. Trimming cost V 6 bases and J 3 bases; bases outside gene matches: 2. In DNA, the CDR3 is TGTGCCAGCAGCAGGGACAGCTACAATGAGCAGTTCTTC. Protein sequence: CASSRDSYNEQFF.

The rearrangement links TRBV5-1 to TRBJ2-3, with TRBD2 matching over 7 bases. Germline V CDR1 and CDR2: SGHRS, YFSETQ. The CDR3 runs to 14 residues. After removal of 5 bases from V and 2 bases from J, the junction contained 5 bases not matched to a gene. The CDR3 sequence: CASRPAGTTDTQYF. The CDR3 nucleotides read TGCGCCAGCAGGCCAGCGGGAACCACAGATACGCAGTATTTT.

The chain combines TRBV30 with TRBJ2-7; tentatively, D is TRBD1 (6 bases). V gave up 0 bases and J gave up 6 bases, with 21 bases separating them. CDR1 GTSNPN and CDR2 SVGIG come from the germline V gene (reference sequence). The CDR3 is 16 amino acids. The CDR3 nucleotides are TGTGCCTGGAGTGTCTTGATGGGGCGACAGGTAGGCGAGCAGTACTTC. As protein: CAWSVLMGRQVGEQYF. Full variable domain (remainder filled in from reference TRBV30 and TRBJ2-7): SQTIHQWPATLVQPVGSPLSLECTVEGTSNPNLYWYRQAAGRGLQLLFYSVGIGQISSEVPQNLSASRPQDRQFILSSKKLLLSDSGFYLCAWSVLMGRQVGEQYFGPGTRLTVT.

The chain carries TRBV11-2 and TRBJ2-5, with 12 bases fitting TRBD2. Losses at the gene ends were 4 bases for V and 5 bases for J; bases not matched to a gene: 5. The CDR3 is 15 amino acids. Germline V gene data show CDR1 as SGHAT and CDR2 as FQNNGV. The CDR3 here is CASSYLTSGSETQYF. CDR3 nucleotide sequence: TGTGCCAGCAGCTATTTGACTAGCGGGAGCGAGACCCAGTACTTC.

This chain uses TRBV11-2 with TRBJ2-3; 7 bases fit TRBD2. Germline V lookup: CDR1 SGHAT, CDR2 FQNNGV. V lost 1 base and J lost 2; bases outside the gene matches: 6. The CDR3 consists of 16 residues. CDR3 protein: CASSLAGGGATDTQYF. The DNA of the CDR3 is TGTGCCAGCAGCTTAGCGGGCGGGGGAGCCACAGATACGCAGTATTTT.